The text below deals with one T cell receptor (beta chain). CDR3 length: 11 amino acids. The germline V and J ends were trimmed by 4 bases and 0 bases, with 3 bases remaining between them. CDR1 and CDR2 from the germline V gene are DFQATT and SNEGSKA (reference sequence). This record comes from a study of T cell responses to AZD1222 COVID-19 vaccine. The method was immunoSEQ multiplex PCR; TCRdb's version includes in-frame clones alone and lacks a portion of them. The top ten hold around 12% of the sample, which has approximately 150,000 clones, about 92% seen once. Specimen: peripheral blood, collected after recovery from COVID-19. The chain links TRBV20-1 to TRBJ1-1; D is unclear. The TCR sequence derives from an adult who had recovered from COVID-19. The DNA for the CDR3 is TGCAGTGCTACGGTGAACACTGAAGCTTTCTTT. This sequence encodes CSATVNTEAFF.